This T cell receptor beta chain was recorded in a study of blood T cell repertoires in COVID-19. As for the study in general: The United States, Italy and Spain provided the acute and convalescent COVID-19 samples. T cells, B-cell-depleted T cells, or PBMCs supplied cDNA or gDNA.

The CDR3 is 16 amino acids. Germline values: CDR1 MNHNS, CDR2 SASEGT. J was trimmed by 11 bases and V by 2 bases; bases with no gene match: 13. In the source study's methods: Reference gene primer amplification in the assay estimated nucleated cell counts. Here immunoSEQ multiplex PCR was the method, and the copy in TCRdb shows in-frame clones only, minus some. V and J calls and clone size follow that table, whereas D and trimming were derived from the DNA. The repertoire has about 190,000 clones, about 85% of them found once; the top ten carry about a fifth. The chain links TRBV6-1 to TRBJ1-5; TRBD1 matches at 9 bases. This receptor was taken from a human donor in a cohort sampled during active COVID-19. Source material: peripheral blood. This chain's CDR3 is CASSESPWDRDMTQHF. DNA of the CDR3: TGTGCCAGCAGTGAATCCCCCTGGGACAGGGACATGACCCAGCATTTT.